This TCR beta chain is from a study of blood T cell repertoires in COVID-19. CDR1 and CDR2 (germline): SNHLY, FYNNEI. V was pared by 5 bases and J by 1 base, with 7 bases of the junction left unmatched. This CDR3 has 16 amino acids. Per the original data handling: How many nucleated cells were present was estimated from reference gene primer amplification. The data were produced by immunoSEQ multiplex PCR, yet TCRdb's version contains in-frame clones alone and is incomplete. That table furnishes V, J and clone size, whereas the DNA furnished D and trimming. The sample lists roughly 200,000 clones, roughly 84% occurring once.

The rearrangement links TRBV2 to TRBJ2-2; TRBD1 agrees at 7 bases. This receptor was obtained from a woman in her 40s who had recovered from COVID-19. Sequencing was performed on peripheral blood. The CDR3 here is CASSSRTGENTGELFF. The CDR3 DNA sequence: TGTGCCAGCAGTTCCCGGACAGGAGAGAACACCGGGGAGCTGTTTTTT.